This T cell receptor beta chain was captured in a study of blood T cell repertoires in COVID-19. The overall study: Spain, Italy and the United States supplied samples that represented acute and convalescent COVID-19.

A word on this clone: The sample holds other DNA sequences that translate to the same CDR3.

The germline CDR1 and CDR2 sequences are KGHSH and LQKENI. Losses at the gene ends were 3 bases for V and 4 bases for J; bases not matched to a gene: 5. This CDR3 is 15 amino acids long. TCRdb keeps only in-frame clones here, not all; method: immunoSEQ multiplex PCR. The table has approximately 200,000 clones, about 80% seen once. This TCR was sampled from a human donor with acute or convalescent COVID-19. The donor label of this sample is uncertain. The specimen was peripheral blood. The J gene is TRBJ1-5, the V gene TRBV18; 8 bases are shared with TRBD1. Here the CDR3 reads CASSPDRGGNQPQHF. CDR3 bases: TGTGCCAGCTCACCTGACAGGGGCGGAAATCAGCCCCAGCATTTT.